The clone carrying this T cell receptor (beta chain) was seen many times. This sample stems from a study of molecular identifiers for immune sequencing clone quantification. Listed TCR primers, together with previously described methods, were used for the bulk TCR libraries. TCRdb re-analysed the PCR reads in MiXCR, keeping a single row per CDR3 protein. This table holds 400,000 to 600,000 distinct CDR3 sequences, 20% to 25% found once. This CDR3 has 14 residues. Germline V lookup: CDR1 SEHNR, CDR2 FQNEAQ (reference sequence). V shed 7 bases and J shed 0 bases, with 7 bases lying between them. The receptor's source is a human donor in good health. Some libraries in this study had Jurkat cell RNA spiked in. The chain joins TRBV7-9 to TRBJ2-6, with D unclear. Sequenced: naive CD8+ T cells from blood, with Jurkat cell RNA spiked in. The subset: FACS-sorted CD8+CD4-CCR7+CD45RA+ naive T cells. In DNA form, the CDR3 reads TGTGCCAGCACACCGAGCTCTGGGGCCAACGTCCTGACTTTC. Translated, it gives CASTPSSGANVLTF.